This T cell receptor (beta chain) was found in a study of cytomegalovirus exposure and HLA in healthy donors. Turning to this clone: Antigen unknown.

The PCR contained 60 Vbeta and 13 Jbeta primers. The method was immunoSEQ multiplex PCR; TCRdb's version includes in-frame clones alone and lacks a portion of them. The sample records about 140,000 clones, roughly 80% being singletons. The CDR3 spans 14 residues. The V end was cut by 4 bases, the J end by 0 bases, with 7 bases between. Per germline, CDR1 SQVTM and CDR2 ANQGSEA. Overall study findings and caveats: Later analysis showed most CMV-associated TCR beta chains appearing HLA-restricted.

V gene TRBV29-1 combines with J gene TRBJ2-6, with unresolved D. The sample comprised PBMCs. The receptor was isolated from a man aged 35 to 55 in good health and CMV-seronegative. The CDR3 loop reads CSVGASSGANVLTF. For the CDR3, the DNA is TGCAGCGTTGGCGCGAGCTCTGGGGCCAACGTCCTGACTTTC.